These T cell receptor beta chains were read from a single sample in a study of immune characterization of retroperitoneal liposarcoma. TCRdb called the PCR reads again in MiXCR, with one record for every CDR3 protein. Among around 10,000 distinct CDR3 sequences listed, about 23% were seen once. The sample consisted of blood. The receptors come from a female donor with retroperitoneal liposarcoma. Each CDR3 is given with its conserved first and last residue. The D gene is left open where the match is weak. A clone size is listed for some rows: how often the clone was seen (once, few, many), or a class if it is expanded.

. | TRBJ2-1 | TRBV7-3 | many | CASSLGGSTDNEQFF | TGTGCCAGCAGCTTAGGGGGTAGCACGGACAATGAGCAGTTCTTC
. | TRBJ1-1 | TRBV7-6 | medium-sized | CASSLAAGDTEAFF | TGTGCCAGCAGCTTAGCGGCAGGGGACACTGAAGCTTTCTTT
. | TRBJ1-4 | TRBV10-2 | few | CASSDLGGKLFF | TGCGCCAGCAGTGATTTAGGGGGAAAACTGTTTTTT
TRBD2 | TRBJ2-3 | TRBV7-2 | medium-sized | CASSPPERGEDTQYF | TGTGCCAGCAGCCCTCCCGAACGGGGGGAAGATACGCAGTATTTT
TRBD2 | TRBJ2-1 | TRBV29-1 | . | CSVDQVAGREKNEQFF | TGCAGCGTTGACCAGGTGGCGGGGCGGGAGAAAAATGAGCAGTTCTTC
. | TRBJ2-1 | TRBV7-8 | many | CASSPGTTEQFF | TGTGCCAGCAGCCCGGGGACCACTGAGCAGTTCTTC
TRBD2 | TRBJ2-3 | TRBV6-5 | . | CASSETRDLAGDF | TGTGCCAGCAGTGAAACCCGGGACCTAGCGGGAGACTTC
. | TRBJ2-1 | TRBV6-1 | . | CASRGDIVSSSYNEQFF | TGTGCCAGCAGGGGGGACATCGTGTCGAGCTCCTACAATGAGCAGTTCTTC
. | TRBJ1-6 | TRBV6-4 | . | CASRRNGGEGNSPLHF | TGTGCCAGCAGAAGGAATGGGGGGGAGGGTAATTCACCCCTCCACTTT
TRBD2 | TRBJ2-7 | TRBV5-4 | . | CASSGGTSGASEQYF | TGTGCCAGCAGCGGGGGGACTAGCGGGGCCTCCGAGCAGTACTTC
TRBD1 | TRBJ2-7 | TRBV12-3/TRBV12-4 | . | CASSLVWTGGHEQYF | TGTGCCAGCAGTTTAGTTTGGACAGGGGGACACGAGCAGTACTTC
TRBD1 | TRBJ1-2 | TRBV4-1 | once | CASSQDLSRTGGNYGYTF | TGTGCCAGCAGCCAAGATCTGTCTAGAACAGGGGGAAACTATGGCTACACCTTC
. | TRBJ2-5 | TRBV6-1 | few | CASSPRGGETQYF | TGTGCCAGCAGCCCCCGAGGGGGGGAGACCCAGTACTTC
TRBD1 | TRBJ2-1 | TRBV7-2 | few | CASSSQGMTPHEQFF | TGTGCCAGCAGCTCACAGGGGATGACCCCCCACGAGCAGTTCTTC
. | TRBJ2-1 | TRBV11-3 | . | CASSITRNEQFF | TGTGCCAGCAGCATTACTAGGAATGAGCAGTTCTTC
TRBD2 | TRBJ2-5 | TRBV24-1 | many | CATSDPGLTSQETQYF | TGTGCCACCAGTGACCCGGGACTAACCTCCCAAGAGACCCAGTACTTC
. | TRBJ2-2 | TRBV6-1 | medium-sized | CASRPGPNTGELFF | TGTGCCAGCAGGCCCGGACCGAACACCGGGGAGCTGTTTTTT
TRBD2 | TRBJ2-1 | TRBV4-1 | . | CATSRTSGSNEQFF | TGCGCCACCTCGAGGACTAGCGGGAGCAATGAGCAGTTCTTC
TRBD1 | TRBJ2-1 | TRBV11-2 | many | CASSRTGGSYNEQFF | TGTGCCAGCAGCCGAACAGGGGGCTCCTACAATGAGCAGTTCTTC
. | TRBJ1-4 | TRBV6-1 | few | CASSEVVGGGEKLFF | TGTGCCAGCAGTGAAGTTGTCGGAGGAGGAGAAAAACTGTTTTTT
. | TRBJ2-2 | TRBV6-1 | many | CASNTGTAGELFF | TGTGCCAGCAACACCGGCACGGCCGGGGAGCTGTTTTTT
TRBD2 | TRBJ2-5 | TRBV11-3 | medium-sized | CASSHLAGAVTQYF | TGTGCCAGCAGTCACCTAGCGGGAGCTGTGACCCAGTACTTC
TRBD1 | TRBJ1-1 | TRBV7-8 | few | CASSLGKDRAAEAFF | TGTGCCAGCAGCTTAGGAAAGGACAGGGCCGCTGAAGCTTTCTTT
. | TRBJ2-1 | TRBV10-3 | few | CAISERGNEQFF | TGTGCCATCAGTGAGAGGGGCAATGAGCAGTTCTTC
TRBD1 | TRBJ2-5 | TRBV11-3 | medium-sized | CASSTWTGTETQYF | TGTGCCAGCAGCACCTGGACAGGGACGGAGACCCAGTACTTC
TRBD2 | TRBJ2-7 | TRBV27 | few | CASSILAGGYEQYF | TGTGCCAGCAGTATACTAGCGGGAGGCTACGAGCAGTACTTC
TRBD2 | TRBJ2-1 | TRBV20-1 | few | CSANSGRSDSSYNEQFF | TGCAGTGCAAATAGCGGGAGGAGCGATAGCTCCTACAATGAGCAGTTCTTC
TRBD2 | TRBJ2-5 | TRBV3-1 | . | CASSLAGVHETQYF | TGTGCCAGCAGTCTAGCGGGAGTGCACGAGACCCAGTACTTC
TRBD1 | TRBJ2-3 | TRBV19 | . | CASGNRDRGADTQYF | TGTGCCAGTGGAAACCGGGACAGGGGGGCAGATACGCAGTATTTT
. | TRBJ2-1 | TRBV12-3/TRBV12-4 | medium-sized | CASWTGNSVVDEQFF | TGTGCCAGCTGGACCGGTAATAGCGTGGTCGATGAGCAGTTCTTC
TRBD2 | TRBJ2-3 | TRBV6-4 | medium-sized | CASSSGSGTDTQYF | TGTGCCAGCAGTAGCGGGAGTGGCACAGATACGCAGTATTTT
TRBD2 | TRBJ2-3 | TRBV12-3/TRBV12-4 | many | CASSPPLAGFGDTQYF | TGTGCCAGCAGCCCTCCCCTAGCGGGATTTGGAGATACGCAGTATTTT
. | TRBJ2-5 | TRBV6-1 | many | CASSEADRYQETQYF | TGTGCCAGCAGTGAAGCTGACAGATACCAAGAGACCCAGTACTTC
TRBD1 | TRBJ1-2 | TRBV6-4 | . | CASSDSGQGIGGYTF | TGTGCCAGCAGTGACTCCGGACAGGGAATAGGTGGCTACACCTTC
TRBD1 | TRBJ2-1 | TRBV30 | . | CAWSVRDRELDEQFF | TGTGCCTGGAGTGTACGGGACAGGGAATTGGATGAGCAGTTCTTC
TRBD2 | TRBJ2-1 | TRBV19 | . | CASSTPRLAGDNEQFF | TGTGCCAGTAGTACCCCTCGACTAGCGGGAGACAATGAGCAGTTCTTC
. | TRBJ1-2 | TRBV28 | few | CASSPTPGGYGYTF | TGTGCCAGCAGTCCTACCCCGGGGGGGTATGGCTACACCTTC